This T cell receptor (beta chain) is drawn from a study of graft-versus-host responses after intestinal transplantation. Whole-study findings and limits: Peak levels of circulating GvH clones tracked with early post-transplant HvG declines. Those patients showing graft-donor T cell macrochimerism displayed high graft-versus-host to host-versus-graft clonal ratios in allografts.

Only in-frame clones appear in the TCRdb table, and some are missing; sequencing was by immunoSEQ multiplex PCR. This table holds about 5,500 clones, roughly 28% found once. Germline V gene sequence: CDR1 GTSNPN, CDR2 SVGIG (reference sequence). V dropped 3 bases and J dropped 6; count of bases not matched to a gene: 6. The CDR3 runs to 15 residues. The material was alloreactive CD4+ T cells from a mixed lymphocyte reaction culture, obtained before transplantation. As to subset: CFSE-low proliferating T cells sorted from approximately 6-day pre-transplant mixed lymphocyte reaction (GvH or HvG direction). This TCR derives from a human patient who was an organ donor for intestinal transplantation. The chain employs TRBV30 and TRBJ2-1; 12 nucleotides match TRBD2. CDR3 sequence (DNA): TGTGCCTGGAGCGCTGGACTAGCGGGGCTCAATGAGCAGTTCTTC. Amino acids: CAWSAGLAGLNEQFF.